Listed here is a single T cell receptor (beta chain). Its specificity is not known. The entry originates in a study of shared clonotypes between healthy human individuals. Study results and limitations: A reduction in generation probabilities was seen for non-shared clonotypes relative to those shared by all four donors. The small donor group covered limited genetic and exposure diversity.

Germline values: CDR1 SGHRS, CDR2 YFSETQ. The V and J ends lost 0 bases and 5 bases, in that order; junction bases with no gene match: 7. The CDR3 loop spans 17 amino acids. Data came from immunoSEQ multiplex PCR; TCRdb stores just in-frame clones and leaves some out. Of about 2 million clones listed, 85% to 95% are singletons. The receptor's source is a man younger than 30 in good health. What was sequenced was naive CD4+ T cells sorted from blood. The sample's subset: CD45RA+ positively selected. J is TRBJ2-7 and V is TRBV5-1; 14 bases are shared with TRBD2. The CDR3 spells CASSLAGTSGGLHEQYF. The CDR3 DNA reads TGCGCCAGCAGCTTGGCCGGGACTAGCGGGGGATTGCACGAGCAGTACTTC.